This passage covers 21 T cell receptor beta chains from one sample sequenced in a study of regulatory T cells in long-lasting Graves disease. Time point defined: persistent/refractory GD, antithyroid drugs over 5 years with positive TRAb. The TCR library was prepared using RNA isolated from PBMCs. Construction of TCR beta libraries relied on iRepertoire HTBI primers and on Arm-PCR targeting CDR3 regions. Each CDR3 protein gets one entry after TCRdb re-called the multiplex PCR reads with MiXCR. In the table there are fewer than 450,000 distinct CDR3 sequences, about a fifth of which are singletons. The specimen comprised peripheral blood mononuclear cells (PBMCs), sampled when the disease was refractory, from a patient treated with antithyroid drugs. The receptors shown here come from a female donor with Graves disease.

The rearrangement links TRBV27 to TRBJ1-1, with D possibly matching TRBD1 (6 bases). This CDR3 is built from 13 residues. V was shortened by 6 bases and J by 3 bases, with 11 bases between the two germline ends. Germline assignment: CDR1 MNHEY and CDR2 SMNVEV (reference sequence). CDR3 bases: TGTGCCAGCAGGGTAGGACAGTACACTGAAGCTTTCTTT. It yields the protein CASRVGQYTEAFF.

The chain recombines TRBV20-1 with TRBJ2-5, with D perhaps given as TRBD1 or TRBD2 (5 bases each). Per germline, CDR1 DFQATT and CDR2 SNEGSKA (reference sequence). Trimming shortened V by 6 bases and J by 5 bases, and 13 bases separated the two germline ends. This CDR3 contains 12 residues. The CDR3 region is CSASGPAETQYF. The CDR3 DNA sequence: TGCAGTGCCTCGGGGCCCGCGGAGACCCAGTACTTC.

Turning to this clonotype: A much larger clone is a single base away; this may be a read error. The chain recombines TRBV28 with TRBJ1-1; D unresolved. The germline V gene encodes CDR1 MDHEN and CDR2 SYDVKM. This CDR3 contains 14 residues. DNA of the CDR3: TGTGCCGGCAGTGGCCTCCCGGCCAACACTGAAGCTTTCTTT. Translating gives CAGSGLPANTEAFF.

As regards this clonotype: Just one base apart from a much larger clone, this may be a read error. The chain combines TRBV6-1 with TRBJ1-2; D gene unclear. The CDR3 has 12 residues. From germline, CDR1 is MNHNS and CDR2 SASEGT. CDR3 loop: CASSLSANGYAF. The DNA of the CDR3 is TGTGCCAGCAGTCTGTCAGCAAATGGCTACGCCTTC.

This clonotype was observed many times. J is TRBJ2-7 and V is TRBV24-1; no definite D call. The germline gives CDR1 KGHDR, CDR2 SFDVKD. This CDR3 has 11 amino acids. The V and J ends lost 2 bases and 2 bases respectively, with 0 bases between them. The CDR3 protein is CATSDSYEQYF. The DNA of the CDR3 is TGTGCCACCAGTGATTCCTACGAGCAGTACTTC.

Ten or more counts support this clonotype. The chain has TRBV9 and TRBJ1-1, with D perhaps TRBD1 (6 bases). Trimming took off 5 bases at V and 1 base at J, with 9 bases between the two ends. The CDR3 covers 13 residues. Germline-derived CDR1 and CDR2 are SGDLS and YYNGEE. This CDR3 is CASSVGANTEAFF. In DNA form, the CDR3 reads TGTGCCAGCAGTGTGGGGGCGAACACTGAAGCTTTCTTT. Variable domain in full (rest from reference TRBV9 and TRBJ1-1): DSGVTQTPKHLITATGQRVTLRCSPRSGDLSVYWYQQSLDQGLQFLIQYYNGEERAKGNILERFSAQQFPDLHSELNLSSLELGDSALYFCASSVGANTEAFFGQGTRLTVV.

Worth noting for this clonotype: This sequence may be a read error, since a much larger clone differs from it by one base. The V call is TRBV6-1, the J call TRBJ1-1; D perhaps matches TRBD1 (5 bases). The CDR3 spans 14 residues. Germline CDR1 is MNHNS and CDR2 is SASEGT. The CDR3: CASSEGRVNTGAFF. In DNA, the CDR3 is TGTGCCAGCAGTGAGGGCAGGGTGAACACTGGAGCTTTCTTT.

This clonotype occurred many times. The rearrangement uses TRBV2 and TRBJ1-2, with D unresolved. CDR3 length: 14 amino acids. The ends were cut back, 3 bases at V and 5 bases at J, with 13 bases in the middle. In germline, CDR1 is SNHLY, CDR2 FYNNEI. CDR3 sequence reads: CASSETAPLYGYTF. The CDR3 region has the DNA TGTGCCAGCAGTGAGACGGCACCTCTTTATGGCTACACCTTC.

The chain combines TRBV29-1 with TRBJ2-1, with D perhaps matching TRBD1 (6 bases). Germline V gives CDR1 SQVTM, CDR2 ANQGSEA. The CDR3 spans 14 residues. The germline V and J ends were trimmed by 6 bases and 7 bases, with 19 bases remaining between them. Here the CDR3 DNA reads TGCAGCGTCGTAAAACCAGGGGAACCGAATGAGCAGTTCTTC. It specifies CSVVKPGEPNEQFF.

This clonotype was recorded many times. This chain uses TRBV3-1 with TRBJ2-7; 8 bases line up with TRBD2. CDR1 is LGHDT and CDR2 is YNNKEL in the germline V gene (reference sequence). Trimming cost V 5 bases and J 2 bases; bases outside gene matches: 8. The CDR3 totals 15 residues. The CDR3 loop reads CASSSGLEVPYEQYF. For the CDR3, the DNA is TGTGCCAGCAGCTCGGGACTAGAGGTCCCCTACGAGCAGTACTTC.

At least ten counts were recorded for this clonotype. The V call is TRBV7-2, the J call TRBJ1-2, with D maybe TRBD1 (5 bases). The length of the CDR3 is 13 residues. Trimming pared 3 bases from V and 6 bases from J, leaving 11 bases between. CDR1 and CDR2 (germline): SGHTA, FQGNSA. The CDR3 nucleotides are TGTGCCAGCAGCTTCCAGGGATTAGATGGCTACACCTTC. It translates to CASSFQGLDGYTF.

This clonotype was found many times. The CDR3 loop is CASSFLGTTTEAFF. The CDR3 DNA follows: TGTGCCAGCAGTTTTCTGGGGACTACGACTGAAGCTTTCTTT. This chain links TRBV28 with TRBJ1-1; a possible D gene is TRBD1 (5 bases). The germline gives CDR1 MDHEN, CDR2 SYDVKM. There are 14 residues in the CDR3. V was trimmed by 3 bases and J by 5 bases, leaving 13 bases between them. The entire variable domain, with the rest obtained from reference TRBV28 and TRBJ1-1, is as follows: DVKVTQSSRYLVKRTGEKVFLECVQDMDHENMFWYRQDPGLGLRLIYFSYDVKMKEKGDIPEGYSVSREKKERFSLILESASTNQTSMYLCASSFLGTTTEAFFGQGTRLTVV.

The gene calls are TRBV19 and TRBJ1-1, with D unclear. This CDR3 is 13 amino acids long. CDR1 and CDR2 (germline): LNHDA, SQIVND (reference sequence). The V and J ends lost 3 bases and 1 base respectively, with 6 bases between them. The CDR3 nucleotides are TGTGCCAGTAGTATGGTGGGGAACACTGAAGCTTTCTTT. It encodes CASSMVGNTEAFF.

The chain carries TRBV28 and TRBJ2-7, with D tentatively TRBD2 (5 bases). CDR1 is MDHEN and CDR2 is SYDVKM in the germline V gene. V was cut by 5 bases and J by 7 bases, with 12 bases left in between. This CDR3 has 12 residues. CDR3 DNA: TGTGCCAGCAGTATAGGACGGGGAGAGCAGTACTTC. It yields the protein CASSIGRGEQYF.

As concerns this clonotype: A read error may be the cause here, since a much bigger clone is one base away. This CDR3 is missing its conserved last phenylalanine or tryptophan, likely due to a read error. This chain joins TRBV11-2 and TRBJ2-2; D might be TRBD1 (5 bases). CDR1 is SGHAT and CDR2 is FQNNGV in the germline V gene. The germline V and J ends were trimmed by 5 bases and 8 bases, with 9 bases remaining between them. CDR3 size: 12 residues. Here the CDR3 reads CASSLSGGELFL. DNA for the CDR3: TGTGCCAGCAGCCTCTCAGGGGGGGAGCTGTTTCTT.

This rearrangement joins TRBV10-2 to TRBJ1-5; weak D call: TRBD1 (5 bases). Germline loops: CDR1 WSHSY, CDR2 SAAADI. V was clipped by 5 bases and J by 5 bases, with 13 bases between them. This CDR3 has 14 residues. The CDR3 loop is CASSTGPRYQPQHF. The CDR3 bases are TGCGCCAGCAGTACGGGACCGAGATATCAGCCCCAGCATTTT.

The CDR3 reads CSVEGVTGELFF. CDR3 nucleotides: TGCAGCGTCGAGGGGGTCACCGGGGAGCTGTTTTTT. J is TRBJ2-2 and V is TRBV29-1, with a tentative D call TRBD1 (6 bases). Germline V CDR1 and CDR2: SQVTM, ANQGSEA. The CDR3 is made up of 12 amino acids. With 6 bases removed from V and 4 bases from J, the gap between germline ends came to 9 bases.

The chain combines TRBV5-4 with TRBJ2-5; tentative D call: TRBD2 (6 bases). Germline assignment: CDR1 SGHNT and CDR2 YYREEE (reference sequence). This CDR3 is built from 12 residues. With 3 bases removed from V and 5 bases from J, the gap between germline ends came to 8 bases. CDR3 nucleotides: TGTGCCAGCAGCTCCCTAGCGGAGACCCAGTACTTC. This codes for CASSSLAETQYF.

This chain links TRBV10-1 with TRBJ2-2; D unresolved. Germline-derived CDR1 and CDR2 are WNHNN and SYGVQD (reference sequence). The length of the CDR3 is 13 residues. V was shortened by 6 bases and J by 6 bases, with 11 bases between the two germline ends. This CDR3 is CASSPLQAGELFF. CDR3 bases: TGCGCCAGCAGCCCCCTCCAGGCCGGGGAGCTGTTTTTT.

The rearrangement joins TRBV5-6 to TRBJ2-2; possibly TRBD1 or TRBD2 for D (6 bases each). The CDR3 has 15 residues. CDR1 is SGHDT and CDR2 is YYEEEE in the germline V gene. V lost 1 base to trimming and J lost 5 bases, with 12 bases between them. The CDR3 region is CASSLYRGQTGELFF. CDR3 DNA: TGTGCCAGCAGCTTGTACCGGGGGCAGACCGGGGAGCTGTTTTTT.

This clonotype was recorded at least ten times. V is TRBV2 and J is TRBJ2-2, with D hard to call. The V end lost 2 bases, the J end lost 5 bases, and 9 bases lay between the germline ends. The V gene's germline CDR1 is SNHLY and CDR2 FYNNEI. The length of the CDR3 is 14 residues. CDR3 sequence reads: CASSELGTTGELFF. The CDR3 DNA is TGTGCCAGCAGTGAATTGGGTACGACCGGGGAGCTGTTTTTT.